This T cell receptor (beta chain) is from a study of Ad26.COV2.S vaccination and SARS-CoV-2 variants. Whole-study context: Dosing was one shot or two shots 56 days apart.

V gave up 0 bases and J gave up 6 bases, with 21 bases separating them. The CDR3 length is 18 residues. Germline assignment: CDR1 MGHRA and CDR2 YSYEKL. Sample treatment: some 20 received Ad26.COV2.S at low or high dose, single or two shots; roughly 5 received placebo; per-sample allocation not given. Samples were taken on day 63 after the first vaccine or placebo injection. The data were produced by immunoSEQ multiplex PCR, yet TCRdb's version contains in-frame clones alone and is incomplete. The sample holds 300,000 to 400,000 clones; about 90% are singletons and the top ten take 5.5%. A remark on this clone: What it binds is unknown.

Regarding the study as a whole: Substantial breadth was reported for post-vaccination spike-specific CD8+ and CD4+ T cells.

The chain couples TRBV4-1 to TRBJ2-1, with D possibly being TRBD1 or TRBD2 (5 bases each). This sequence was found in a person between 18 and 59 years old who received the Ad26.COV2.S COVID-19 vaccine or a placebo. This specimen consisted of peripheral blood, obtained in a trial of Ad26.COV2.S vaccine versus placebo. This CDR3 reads CASSQELYSQGPRNEQFF. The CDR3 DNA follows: TGCGCCAGCAGCCAAGAACTTTATTCCCAGGGACCACGCAATGAGCAGTTCTTC.